This TCR beta chain is drawn from a study of cytomegalovirus exposure and HLA in healthy donors. PCR amplification relied on 60 Vbeta primers (plus 13 Jbeta primers). Measured with immunoSEQ multiplex PCR; TCRdb has only the in-frame clones, and not every one. The profile shows just over 150,000 clones, about 79% of them singletons. The CDR3 consists of 16 residues. Germline CDR1 reads SNHLY; CDR2 reads FYNNEI. With 5 bases clipped from V and 6 bases from J, the junction kept 5 bases outside the gene matches. The specimen sequenced was PBMCs. The receptor's source is a man between 50 and 59 years old in good health and CMV-seropositive. The chain is built from TRBV2 and TRBJ2-3, with 16 bases identical to TRBD2. DNA of the CDR3: TGTGCCAGCAGTATAGGGACTAGCGGGGGGGTTGATACGCAGTATTTT. Translated, it gives CASSIGTSGGVDTQYF.